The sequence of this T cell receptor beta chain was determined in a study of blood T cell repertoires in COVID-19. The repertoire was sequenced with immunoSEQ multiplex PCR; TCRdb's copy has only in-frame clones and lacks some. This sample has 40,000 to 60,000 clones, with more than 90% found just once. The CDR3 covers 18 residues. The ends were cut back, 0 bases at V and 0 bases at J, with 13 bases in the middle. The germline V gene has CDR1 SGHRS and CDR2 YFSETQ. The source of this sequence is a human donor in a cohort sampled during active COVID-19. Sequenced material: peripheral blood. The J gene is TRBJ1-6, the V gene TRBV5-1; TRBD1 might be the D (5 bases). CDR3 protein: CASSLVPGPSSYNSPLHF. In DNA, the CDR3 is TGCGCCAGCAGCTTGGTCCCAGGGCCAAGCTCCTATAATTCACCCCTCCACTTT.